The 18 T cell receptor beta chains reported below all come from one sample, sequenced in a study of technical replicates of blood from a handful of donors. The assay was immunoSEQ multiplex PCR, and TCRdb's table has in-frame clones only and misses some. The table lists 65,000 to 75,000 clones, around 86% of them singletons. The sequenced sample consisted of PBMCs. The receptor set was obtained from a human donor in good health. Some clones in this sample may be carry-over from other donors' samples.

This chain connects TRBV6-5 to TRBJ2-7, with 12 bases fitting TRBD2. Germline V lookup: CDR1 MNHEY, CDR2 SVGAGI. CDR3 length: 16 amino acids. Unmatched junction bases numbered 9, after V lost 2 bases and J lost 7 bases. As DNA, the CDR3 is TGTGCCAGCAGTTACCAGGGGCTAGCGGGGGGGCTGGAGCAGTACTTC. Residues: CASSYQGLAGGLEQYF.

The gene calls are TRBV7-2 and TRBJ2-3; 7 bases fit TRBD2. With V trimmed by 0 bases and J by 11 bases, 8 bases remained unmatched. The CDR3 has 14 residues. Germline V gene data show CDR1 as SGHTA and CDR2 as FQGNSA. CDR3 in amino acids: CASSLAGGPKWQYF. CDR3 sequence (DNA): TGTGCCAGCAGCTTAGCGGGAGGGCCGAAGTGGCAGTATTTT.

The chain couples TRBV9 to TRBJ2-7; D possibly corresponds to TRBD1 (5 bases). This CDR3 spans 14 amino acids. Trimming cost V 4 bases and J 6 bases, with 17 bases left between them. CDR1 is SGDLS, CDR2 YYNGEE, per germline. In DNA, the CDR3 is TGTGCCAGCAGCCCGAGGACCCAGGGAAGCGAGCAGTACTTC. Its translation is CASSPRTQGSEQYF.

The rearrangement joins TRBV7-2 to TRBJ2-1; D unresolved. Trimming left V 3 bases short and J 5 bases short, with 11 bases between. The CDR3 is 14 residues long. CDR1 is SGHTA and CDR2 is FQGNSA in the germline V gene. CDR3 amino acids: CASSFERLHNEQFF. CDR3 in DNA: TGTGCCAGCAGCTTCGAAAGACTGCACAATGAGCAGTTCTTC.

The CDR3 protein is CASSLVAGVLHGYTF. As DNA, the CDR3 is TGTGCCAGCAGCTTAGTTGCGGGGGTTCTCCATGGCTACACCTTC. The chain uses TRBV7-8 and TRBJ1-2; the D gene is possibly TRBD1 (5 bases). Germline CDR1 is SGHVS and CDR2 is FQNEAQ. Trimming cost V 1 base and J 6 bases, with 15 bases left between them. The CDR3 consists of 15 residues.

CDR3 amino acids: CASSLGLAGAHEQFF. CDR3 bases: TGCGCCAGCAGCTTGGGACTAGCGGGAGCCCATGAGCAGTTCTTC. The V and J genes are TRBV5-1 and TRBJ2-1, with 12 bases lining up with TRBD2. CDR3 length equals 15 residues. The germline V gene has CDR1 SGHRS and CDR2 YFSETQ. V shed 0 bases and J 8 bases; nucleotides not matched to a gene: 3. Supplemented by reference TRBV5-1 and TRBJ2-1, the full variable domain reads KAGVTQTPRYLIKTRGQQVTLSCSPISGHRSVSWYQQTPGQGLQFLFEYFSETQRNKGNFPGRFSGRQFSNSRSEMNVSTLELGDSALYLCASSLGLAGAHEQFFGPGTRLTVL.

The chain links TRBV11-3 to TRBJ2-3, with D possibly being TRBD2 (5 bases). The CDR3 is 15 residues long. Germline CDR1 SGHNT, CDR2 YENEEA. Trimming took 6 bases from V and 4 from J, leaving 17 bases between them. The chain's CDR3 is CASSQHGLASDTQYF. CDR3 DNA: TGTGCCAGCAGTCAACACGGTCTAGCTTCAGATACGCAGTATTTT.

This clone has ten or more counts. V is TRBV23-1 and J is TRBJ2-1, with 12 bases lining up with TRBD2. TRBV23-1 is given ORF status, its function remaining uncertain. The V segment lost 7 bases and the J segment 5 bases; nucleotides outside the gene matches: 6. The CDR3 is 15 residues long. CDR3 sequence reads: CASTTSGGENNEQFF. CDR3 DNA: TGCGCCAGCACGACTAGCGGGGGTGAAAACAATGAGCAGTTCTTC.

The chain uses TRBV5-8 and TRBJ2-5; 9 bases line up with TRBD2. The CDR3 length is 16 residues. Per the germline V gene, CDR1 is SGHTS and CDR2 is YDEGEE. With 2 bases clipped from V and 3 bases from J, the junction kept 8 bases outside the gene matches. CDR3 in DNA: TGTGCCAGCAGCTTAGGTAGCGGGGGCCTGAAAGAGACCCAGTACTTC. Translation gives CASSLGSGGLKETQYF.

J is TRBJ1-3 and V is TRBV25-1; 9 bases line up with TRBD1. Germline lookup yields CDR1 MGHDK and CDR2 SYGVNS. Trimming at V came to 3 bases and at J to 4 bases, leaving 7 bases not matched to a gene. The CDR3 extends over 16 amino acids. The CDR3 loop reads CASSDTRTGDGNTIYF. The CDR3 DNA reads as TGTGCCAGCAGTGACACCCGGACAGGGGACGGAAACACCATATATTTT.

This clone was seen a single time. The chain couples TRBV27 to TRBJ1-4; D is unclear. Germline CDR1 and CDR2: MNHEY and SMNVEV (reference sequence). The CDR3 has 13 amino acids. Trimming left V 3 bases short and J 8 bases short, with 10 bases between. The CDR3: CASSLGFSEKLFF. The CDR3 bases are TGTGCCAGCAGTTTGGGTTTTAGCGAAAAACTGTTTTTT.

The chain uses TRBV4-1 and TRBJ2-3; the match to TRBD2 covers 10 bases. CDR3 length equals 18 residues. Germline CDR1 is MGHRA and CDR2 is YSYEKL. The V and J ends lost 0 bases and 7 bases, in that order; junction bases with no gene match: 13. CDR3 nucleotide sequence: TGCGCCAGCAGCCAAGAAGGGGCAGCGGGGGGGCAAGTGTATACGCAGTATTTT. As protein: CASSQEGAAGGQVYTQYF.

V and J are TRBV29-1 and TRBJ1-3, with 8 bases lining up with TRBD1. Trimming cost V 6 bases and J 4 bases; bases outside gene matches: 2. This CDR3 comprises 12 residues. Germline CDR1 is SQVTM and CDR2 is ANQGSEA. CDR3 DNA sequence: TGCAGCGTCCGGGACAGGGGAAACACCATATATTTT. Protein sequence: CSVRDRGNTIYF.

The V and J genes are TRBV7-9 and TRBJ2-1; 9 bases map to TRBD1. V was clipped by 7 bases and J by 1 base; unmatched bases: 5. Germline CDR1 reads SEHNR; CDR2 reads FQNEAQ (reference sequence). This CDR3 has 15 amino acids. The CDR3 DNA is TGTGCCAGCACCGAGGGACAGGGATCCTACAATGAGCAGTTCTTC. Protein: CASTEGQGSYNEQFF.

The V gene is TRBV29-1, the J gene TRBJ2-3, with D tentatively TRBD1 (6 bases). The germline V gene has CDR1 SQVTM and CDR2 ANQGSEA. Trimming cost V 4 bases and J 0 bases, with 17 bases left between them. This CDR3 region has 16 residues. CDR3 region: CSVGPTDSPSTDTQYF. The DNA for the CDR3 is TGCAGCGTTGGTCCGACGGACAGCCCTAGCACAGATACGCAGTATTTT.

The chain couples TRBV6-6 to TRBJ2-7, with 10 bases matching TRBD2. The CDR3 loop spans 14 amino acids. J lost 7 bases, V lost 0 bases, and 3 bases had no gene match. Germline V gene data show CDR1 as MNHNY and CDR2 as SVGAGI (reference sequence). The CDR3 nucleotides are TGTGCCAGCAGTTACTCTGCTAGCGGGAGTGAGCAGTACTTC. Translation: CASSYSASGSEQYF.

The CDR3 is CASSQTPLTSGKQRSTDTQYF. CDR3 bases: TGTGCCAGCTCACAAACTCCCTTGACTAGCGGGAAGCAACGTAGCACAGATACGCAGTATTTT. The rearrangement links TRBV18 to TRBJ2-3, with 11 bases matching TRBD2. CDR1 is KGHSH, CDR2 LQKENI, per germline. The CDR3 length is 21 residues. The trim removed 4 bases at V and 0 bases at J, leaving 18 bases unmatched. Variable domain in full (rest from reference TRBV18 and TRBJ2-3): NAGVMQNPRHLVRRRGQEARLRCSPMKGHSHVYWYRQLPEEGLKFMVYLQKENIIDESGMPKERFSAEFPKEGPSILRIQQVVRGDSAAYFCASSQTPLTSGKQRSTDTQYFGPGTRLTVL.

The gene calls are TRBV7-2 and TRBJ1-2, with 8 nucleotides matching TRBD1. The CDR3 contains 15 residues. V was clipped by 1 base and J by 4 bases; unmatched bases: 5. CDR1 and CDR2 from the germline V gene are SGHTA and FQGNSA. The CDR3 DNA is TGTGCCAGCAGCTTAGGGGCCGGGACAGGCTATGGCTACACCTTC. This translates into CASSLGAGTGYGYTF.